These 4 T cell receptor beta chains were all obtained from the same sample, sequenced in a study of radiotherapy plus CTLA-4 blockade in lung cancer (dated by TCRdb to 2017 to 2018). The library relied on the immunoSEQ multiplex PCR assay. Imported from immuneACCESS, the table was reduced by TCRdb to in-frame sequences with V and J called. These copies leave out some clones; in studies compared against another copy, an unresolved V gene accounts for under half, and the cause of the remainder is not known. The sample table lists fewer than 100,000 clones, under 85% of them with a count of one. 0.82% of the sample goes to the ten largest clones. The input for sequencing was peripheral blood, taken from a patient treated with radiotherapy plus ipilimumab. The receptors stem from a human donor with non-small cell lung cancer who had stable disease on radiotherapy plus ipilimumab.

This clone was seen only a few times. The CDR3 here is CASSQERVYEQYF. The CDR3, as DNA: TGCGCCAGCAGCCAAGAAAGGGTGTACGAGCAGTACTTC. This chain uses TRBV4-1 with TRBJ2-7; D remains ambiguous. Germline V gene lookup returns CDR1 MGHRA and CDR2 YSYEKL. V was cut by 0 bases and J by 4 bases, with 7 bases left in between. The CDR3 has 13 residues.

The chain uses TRBV6-5 and TRBJ1-1; no clear D. Trimming took off 8 bases at V and 3 bases at J, with 19 bases between the two ends. Germline CDR1 is MNHEY and CDR2 is SVGAGI. The CDR3 loop spans 15 amino acids. CDR3 bases: TGTGCCAGCGCGCGGGAATTACGCGGTTACACTGAAGCTTTCTTT. Translated: CASARELRGYTEAFF.

J is TRBJ1-3 and V is TRBV28; 7 nucleotides match TRBD1. The V gene end was trimmed by 7 bases and the J gene end by 2 bases; junction bases not matched to a gene: 5. Germline V gene data show CDR1 as MDHEN and CDR2 as SYDVKM. The CDR3 spans 14 residues. The CDR3 spells CASTQGDPGNTIYF. The CDR3 DNA reads TGTGCCAGCACTCAGGGGGACCCTGGAAACACCATATATTTT.

The chain uses TRBV6-5 and TRBJ1-2; D is possibly TRBD1 (5 bases). With 1 base removed from V and 8 bases from J, the gap between germline ends came to 11 bases. This CDR3 has 13 residues. CDR1 is MNHEY and CDR2 is SVGAGI in the germline V gene. This chain's CDR3 is CASSYYPQGGYTF. The CDR3, as DNA: TGTGCCAGCAGTTACTACCCGCAGGGCGGCTACACCTTC.